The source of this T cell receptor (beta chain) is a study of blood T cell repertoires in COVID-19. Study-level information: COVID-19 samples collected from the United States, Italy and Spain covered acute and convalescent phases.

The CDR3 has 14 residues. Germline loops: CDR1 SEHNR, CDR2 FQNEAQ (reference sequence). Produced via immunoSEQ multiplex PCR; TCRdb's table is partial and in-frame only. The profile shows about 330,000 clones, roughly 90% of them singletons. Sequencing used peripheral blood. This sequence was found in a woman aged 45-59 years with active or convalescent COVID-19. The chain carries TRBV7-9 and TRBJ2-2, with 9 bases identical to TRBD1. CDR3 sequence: CASTWDREIGELFF. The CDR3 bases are TGTGCTTCCACCTGGGACAGGGAAATCGGGGAGCTGTTTTTT.